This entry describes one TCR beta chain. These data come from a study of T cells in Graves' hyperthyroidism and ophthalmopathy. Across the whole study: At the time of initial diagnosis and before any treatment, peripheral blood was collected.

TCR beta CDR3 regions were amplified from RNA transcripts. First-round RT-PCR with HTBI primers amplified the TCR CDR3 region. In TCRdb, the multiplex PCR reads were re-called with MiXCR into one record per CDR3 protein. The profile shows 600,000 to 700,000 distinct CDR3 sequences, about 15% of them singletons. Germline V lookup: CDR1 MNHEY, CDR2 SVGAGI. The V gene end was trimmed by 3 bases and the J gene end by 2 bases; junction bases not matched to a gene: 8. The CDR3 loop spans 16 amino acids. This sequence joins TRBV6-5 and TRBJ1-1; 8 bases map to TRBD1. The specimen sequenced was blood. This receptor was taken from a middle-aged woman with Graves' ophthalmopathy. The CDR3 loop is CASSYERGQVNTEAFF. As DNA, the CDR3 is TGTGCCAGCAGTTATGAGAGGGGACAGGTTAACACTGAAGCTTTCTTT.